This entry lists 9 T cell receptor beta chains sequenced from one sample in a study of T cell changes during pregnancy in multiple sclerosis. Only in-frame clones appear in the TCRdb table, and some are missing; sequencing was by immunoSEQ multiplex PCR. The profile shows approximately 100,000 clones, 90% to 95% of them singletons. The material was peripheral blood, obtained in the second trimester of pregnancy. These receptors were collected from a female donor with multiple sclerosis, enrolled in a pregnancy study.

The chain links TRBV11-2 to TRBJ2-7, with 11 bases lining up with TRBD2. Germline values: CDR1 SGHAT, CDR2 FQNNGV. This CDR3 has 16 residues. The V and J ends lost 4 bases and 3 bases, in that order; junction bases with no gene match: 8. CDR3 residues: CASSSISTSGNYEQYF. DNA of the CDR3: TGTGCCAGCAGCTCAATTTCGACTAGCGGGAACTACGAGCAGTACTTC.

The V and J genes are TRBV11-2 and TRBJ2-6; 8 bases match TRBD1. CDR3 size: 16 residues. V was clipped by 4 bases and J by 4 bases; unmatched bases: 6. Germline V gene data show CDR1 as SGHAT and CDR2 as FQNNGV. CDR3 bases: TGTGCCAGCAGCTCAGGTCAGGGGGCCGGGGCCAACGTCCTGACTTTC. The encoded protein is CASSSGQGAGANVLTF.

The chain combines TRBV29-1 with TRBJ2-1; D might be TRBD2 (6 bases). CDR1 is SQVTM, CDR2 ANQGSEA, per germline. The V and J ends lost 4 bases and 9 bases respectively, with 16 bases between them. The CDR3 totals 13 residues. The CDR3 protein is CSVGRWGDSEQFF. The CDR3 DNA is TGCAGCGTTGGGAGATGGGGGGATTCTGAGCAGTTCTTC.

The chain has TRBV2 and TRBJ1-5, with TRBD1 matching over 8 bases. The V segment lost 5 bases and the J segment 6 bases; nucleotides outside the gene matches: 9. CDR3 length equals 15 residues. Germline CDR1 and CDR2: SNHLY and FYNNEI. This CDR3 reads CASSPPAGGFQPQHF. The CDR3 coding sequence is TGTGCCAGCAGTCCCCCGGCAGGGGGCTTTCAGCCCCAGCATTTT.

The chain has TRBV5-1 and TRBJ2-5; 8 bases agree with TRBD2. CDR3 length equals 17 residues. V dropped 0 bases and J dropped 1; count of bases not matched to a gene: 8. Germline values: CDR1 SGHRS, CDR2 YFSETQ. The CDR3 reads CASSLAMGGGIQETQYF. CDR3 DNA: TGCGCCAGCAGCTTGGCCATGGGCGGGGGGATCCAAGAGACCCAGTACTTC. The variable domain in full, with the rest retrieved from reference TRBV5-1 and TRBJ2-5, is KAGVTQTPRYLIKTRGQQVTLSCSPISGHRSVSWYQQTPGQGLQFLFEYFSETQRNKGNFPGRFSGRQFSNSRSEMNVSTLELGDSALYLCASSLAMGGGIQETQYFGPGTRLLVL.

V is TRBV27 and J is TRBJ1-2; 8 bases are shared with TRBD1. Losses at the gene ends were 2 bases for V and 5 bases for J; bases not matched to a gene: 16. This CDR3 has 18 amino acids. The germline CDR1 and CDR2 sequences are MNHEY and SMNVEV (reference sequence). CDR3 in amino acids: CASSLTFDRGLGGYGYTF. In DNA, the CDR3 is TGTGCCAGCAGTTTAACATTCGACAGGGGCCTGGGCGGGTATGGCTACACCTTC.

V and J are TRBV27 and TRBJ1-4; D remains unclear. The CDR3 is 18 amino acids. Trimming pared 2 bases from V and 5 bases from J, leaving 21 bases between. CDR1 and CDR2 (germline): MNHEY, SMNVEV (reference sequence). CDR3 in DNA: TGTGCCAGCAGTTTAAGGAATGGCGACTATCAGACCAATGAAAAACTGTTTTTT. Amino acid sequence: CASSLRNGDYQTNEKLFF.

The V call is TRBV2, the J call TRBJ2-5, with TRBD2 matching over 12 bases. The V gene end was trimmed by 7 bases and the J gene end by 4 bases; junction bases not matched to a gene: 7. The CDR3 is made up of 15 amino acids. Germline V gives CDR1 SNHLY, CDR2 FYNNEI. The CDR3 here is CASTTSGGPAETQYF. The CDR3 DNA sequence: TGTGCCAGCACTACTAGCGGGGGGCCGGCAGAGACCCAGTACTTC.

The gene calls are TRBV6-5 and TRBJ2-7; 7 positions match TRBD2. This CDR3 region has 15 residues. Per germline, CDR1 MNHEY and CDR2 SVGAGI. Trimming cost V 5 bases and J 3 bases; bases outside gene matches: 10. The CDR3 DNA sequence: TGTGCCAGCAGTACCTGGGGGAGGGAGTTCTACGAGCAGTACTTC. Protein product: CASSTWGREFYEQYF.